This T cell receptor (beta chain) was captured in a study of blood T cell repertoires in COVID-19. Some clones are missing from TCRdb's copy, which holds only in-frame ones; the method was immunoSEQ multiplex PCR. The sample consists of 110,000 to 150,000 clones, around 86% of them appearing once. CDR1 is MNHNY and CDR2 is SVGAGI in the germline V gene (reference sequence). This CDR3 region has 14 residues. V was shortened by 5 bases and J by 2 bases, with 11 bases between the two germline ends. The sequenced sample was PBMCs or T cells enriched from blood (not recorded which). The V gene is TRBV6-6, the J gene TRBJ2-3, with D possibly TRBD2 on 6 matching bases. The sequence came from a middle-aged man who had recovered from COVID-19. The DNA for the CDR3 is TGTGCCAGCAGTGTCGGGGGTCTCACAGATACGCAGTATTTT. It specifies CASSVGGLTDTQYF.